Included here is one TCR beta chain sequence, with context. Its antigen is undetermined. The data are from a study of CD8+ T cells in alopecia areata. Following RNA extraction, reverse transcription yielded cDNA that acted as the sequencing template. Here immunoSEQ multiplex PCR was the method, and the copy in TCRdb shows in-frame clones only, minus some. The repertoire holds around 190,000 clones, with around three fifths as singletons. The germline V gene encodes CDR1 SQVTM and CDR2 ANQGSEA. CDR3 length: 10 residues. V lost 3 bases to trimming and J lost 2 bases, with 0 bases between them. Study-level results: Alphabeta T cells residing in normal skin are also sequenced in scalp samples.

This receptor was obtained from a human donor in good health. The source material was CD8+ T cells sorted from blood. The chain uses TRBV29-1 and TRBJ2-3; D gene unclear. Here the CDR3 DNA reads TGCAGCGTTGACACAGATACGCAGTATTTT. This sequence encodes CSVDTDTQYF.